This TCR beta chain was recorded in a study of Graves' ophthalmopathy and Graves' hyperthyroidism. Study-wide background: Hyperthyroidism is called stable when no ophthalmopathy develops within 18 months of follow-up.

Findings and limits, study-wide: Prediction of ophthalmopathy progression reached about 71% sensitivity and around 75% specificity.

This clonotype appeared many times. Its target is not known. Germline is not matched at one junction end, which may reflect a read error. Included hyperthyroidism patients were aged 18 to 65 and newly diagnosed (under 2 months' duration). Other autoimmune diseases, uncontrolled infections, pregnancy and lactation each led to patient exclusion. Amplification of the TCR beta CDR3 regions used RNA transcripts (as template). RT-PCR in the first round used HTBI primers; a second-round multiplex PCR followed. TCRdb reanalysed the multiplex PCR reads using MiXCR and keeps one entry per CDR3 protein. The repertoire has 450,000 to 600,000 distinct CDR3 sequences, under 45% of them found once; the top ten carry over 3.5%. Germline V lookup: CDR1 SEHNR, CDR2 FQNEAQ (reference sequence). The CDR3 is made up of 13 amino acids.

Source material: peripheral blood or thyroid tissue (not recorded which). This TCR was recovered from an adult man with Graves' hyperthyroidism. V is TRBV7-9 and J is TRBJ1-4; weak D call: TRBD1 (6 bases). The DNA for the CDR3 is TGTGCCAGCAACTTACAGGGAGATGAAAAACTGTTTTTT. Its translation: CASNLQGDEKLFF. Full variable domain (outside the CDR3, taken from reference TRBV7-9 and TRBJ1-4): DTGVSQNPRHKITKRGQNVTFRCDPISEHNRLYWYRQTLGQGPEFLTYFQNEAQLEKSRLLSDRFSAERPKGSFSTLEIQRTEQGDSAMYLCASNLQGDEKLFFGSGTQLSVL.